The TCR beta chain described here comes from a study of T cell responses to AZD1222 COVID-19 vaccine. Here immunoSEQ multiplex PCR was the method, and the copy in TCRdb shows in-frame clones only, minus some. Of more than 120,000 clones listed, approximately 89% are singletons. A single count supports this clone. Antigen specificity is unknown. Trimming left V 2 bases short and J 6 bases short, with 20 bases between. The CDR3 is 16 residues long. Germline assignment: CDR1 KGHSH and CDR2 LQKENI. Findings and caveats of the study: The donors showed a predominance of white British ancestry and of females, with possible underestimation of clonal diversity. Repertoire sampling occurred only after the peak T cell response.

The sequencing used peripheral blood, collected 28 days after the second AZD1222 dose. The TCR was taken from an adult who received the AZD1222 COVID-19 vaccine. This rearrangement joins TRBV18 to TRBJ2-7; D is uncertain. This chain's CDR3 is CASSPSVPSDRSEQYF. CDR3 nucleotides: TGTGCCAGCTCACCATCGGTTCCCTCGGACCGTTCCGAGCAGTACTTC. Full variable domain (remainder filled in from reference TRBV18 and TRBJ2-7): NAGVMQNPRHLVRRRGQEARLRCSPMKGHSHVYWYRQLPEEGLKFMVYLQKENIIDESGMPKERFSAEFPKEGPSILRIQQVVRGDSAAYFCASSPSVPSDRSEQYFGPGTRLTVT.